This is a list of T cell receptor beta chains from one sample in a study of blood T cells in healthy people across ages. TCRdb reanalysed the 5' RACE reads using MiXCR and keeps one entry per CDR3 protein. The sample lists over 1,500,000 distinct CDR3 sequences, roughly 50% occurring once. Input material: blood. The receptors come from a woman in her forties in good health. Each CDR3 is given with its conserved first and last residue. Each record gives: D gene, J gene, V gene, clone size, CDR3 DNA, CDR3 protein. A D gene is named only where the DNA matches it firmly. Some rows have no size entry. The others give once, few or many, or a class for an expanded clone.

D gene: TRBD1
J gene: TRBJ1-2
V gene: TRBV12-3/TRBV12-4
clone size: .
CDR3 DNA: TGTGCCAGCAACCCCGCACAGGGGAACTATGGCTACACCTTC
CDR3 protein: CASNPAQGNYGYTF

D gene: TRBD1
J gene: TRBJ1-2
V gene: TRBV7-9
clone size: few
CDR3 DNA: TGTGCCAGCAGCTTAGGGCTTGGGGACAGGGGTAATGGCTACACCTTC
CDR3 protein: CASSLGLGDRGNGYTF

D gene: TRBD2
J gene: TRBJ2-3
V gene: TRBV7-8
clone size: few
CDR3 DNA: TGTGCCAGCACCCTTGGCGGGGGGGCCTCAGATACGCAGTATTTT
CDR3 protein: CASTLGGGASDTQYF

D gene: .
J gene: TRBJ2-5
V gene: TRBV9
clone size: few
CDR3 DNA: TGTGCCAGCAGCGTAGGGCAAAGGGGAGAGACCCAGTACTTC
CDR3 protein: CASSVGQRGETQYF

D gene: TRBD2
J gene: TRBJ2-5
V gene: TRBV20-1
clone size: few
CDR3 DNA: TGCAGTGGGACTAGCGGCTCCCCGTGGGTGGACCAGTACTTC
CDR3 protein: CSGTSGSPWVDQYF

D gene: .
J gene: TRBJ1-5
V gene: TRBV18
clone size: few
CDR3 DNA: TGTGCCAGCTCACCCTATGGCAGCAATCAGCCCCAGCATTTT
CDR3 protein: CASSPYGSNQPQHF

D gene: .
J gene: TRBJ2-1
V gene: TRBV20-1
clone size: few
CDR3 DNA: TGCAGTGCTAGACTCCGAAATGAGCAGTTCTTC
CDR3 protein: CSARLRNEQFF

D gene: TRBD1
J gene: TRBJ1-4
V gene: TRBV7-9
clone size: .
CDR3 DNA: TGTGCCAGCAGACATACAGGGGGCGCAGGTGAAAAACTGTTTTTT
CDR3 protein: CASRHTGGAGEKLFF

D gene: .
J gene: TRBJ1-2
V gene: TRBV28
clone size: .
CDR3 DNA: TGTGTCAGCAGTACCCCACAGGGTGGCTACACCTTC
CDR3 protein: CVSSTPQGGYTF

D gene: .
J gene: TRBJ2-7
V gene: TRBV6-1
clone size: .
CDR3 DNA: TGTGCCAGCAGTGAACCCGGACAGGCGGGGTACGAGCAGTACTTC
CDR3 protein: CASSEPGQAGYEQYF

D gene: TRBD2
J gene: TRBJ2-3
V gene: TRBV28
clone size: .
CDR3 DNA: TGTGCCAGCGGAGGGCGGACTAGCGGGGTTTACACAGATACGCAGTATTTT
CDR3 protein: CASGGRTSGVYTDTQYF

D gene: .
J gene: TRBJ1-2
V gene: TRBV4-1
clone size: few
CDR3 DNA: TGCGCCAGCAGCCAAGAATCGCGAATTAACTATGGCTACACCTTC
CDR3 protein: CASSQESRINYGYTF

D gene: TRBD2
J gene: TRBJ2-5
V gene: TRBV27
clone size: .
CDR3 DNA: TGTGCCAGCAGTCGACTAGCGGGCCAAGTGTTTGACACCCAGTACTTC
CDR3 protein: CASSRLAGQVFDTQYF

D gene: .
J gene: TRBJ2-5
V gene: TRBV12-3/TRBV12-4
clone size: .
CDR3 DNA: TGTGCCAGCAGTATCCCAGGGGGGGAGACCCAGTACTTC
CDR3 protein: CASSIPGGETQYF

D gene: .
J gene: TRBJ1-4
V gene: TRBV5-1
clone size: .
CDR3 DNA: TGCGCCAGCAGCGATACCACGGGCGATGAAAAACTGTTTTTT
CDR3 protein: CASSDTTGDEKLFF

D gene: .
J gene: TRBJ2-7
V gene: TRBV7-9
clone size: .
CDR3 DNA: TGTGCCAGCAGCTTAGGACCGCCCGGGGCCTCCTACGAGCAGTACTTC
CDR3 protein: CASSLGPPGASYEQYF

D gene: .
J gene: TRBJ2-3
V gene: TRBV2
clone size: .
CDR3 DNA: TGTGCCACCCAGACTAGCACAGATACGCAGTATTTT
CDR3 protein: CATQTSTDTQYF

D gene: TRBD1
J gene: TRBJ2-5
V gene: TRBV5-1
clone size: few
CDR3 DNA: TGCGCCAGCCTTCGGGACAGTTATTCGTCGGAGACCCAGTACTTC
CDR3 protein: CASLRDSYSSETQYF

D gene: TRBD2
J gene: TRBJ2-1
V gene: TRBV9
clone size: once
CDR3 DNA: TGTGCCAGCAGCGTATCTACTAGCGAAGTCCGCTCCAATGAGCAGTTCTTC
CDR3 protein: CASSVSTSEVRSNEQFF

D gene: TRBD1
J gene: TRBJ2-3
V gene: TRBV7-8
clone size: few
CDR3 DNA: TGTGCCAGCAGCTTTGGACAGGTCGGCACAGATACGCAGTATTTT
CDR3 protein: CASSFGQVGTDTQYF

D gene: TRBD1
J gene: TRBJ1-2
V gene: TRBV20-1
clone size: few
CDR3 DNA: TGCAGTGCTAGGGGCCGGACAGGGGCCAACTATGGCTACACCTTC
CDR3 protein: CSARGRTGANYGYTF

D gene: .
J gene: TRBJ2-6
V gene: TRBV5-1
clone size: .
CDR3 DNA: TGCGCCAGCAGCTTGGGACAGCCGACCTCCTCTGGGGCCAACGTCCTGACTTTC
CDR3 protein: CASSLGQPTSSGANVLTF

D gene: TRBD2
J gene: TRBJ2-7
V gene: TRBV7-9
clone size: .
CDR3 DNA: TGTGCCGGCAGCGACGGAGCTAGCGGGGTATACGAGCAGTACTTC
CDR3 protein: CAGSDGASGVYEQYF

D gene: TRBD1
J gene: TRBJ2-3
V gene: TRBV14
clone size: .
CDR3 DNA: TGTGCCAGCAGCACCCAGGACAGGGTCGGAGATACGCAGTATTTT
CDR3 protein: CASSTQDRVGDTQYF

D gene: .
J gene: TRBJ2-3
V gene: TRBV29-1
clone size: few
CDR3 DNA: TGCAGCGTTAATGGGGGCAGCACAGATACGCAGTATTTT
CDR3 protein: CSVNGGSTDTQYF

D gene: .
J gene: TRBJ2-7
V gene: TRBV29-1
clone size: .
CDR3 DNA: TGCAGCGCCTTTGCTAATTACGACGAGCAGTACTTC
CDR3 protein: CSAFANYDEQYF

D gene: TRBD2
J gene: TRBJ2-6
V gene: TRBV9
clone size: .
CDR3 DNA: TGTGCCAGCGGGGGGGGTGGTGGGGCCAACGTCCTGACTTTC
CDR3 protein: CASGGGGGANVLTF